These 29 T cell receptor beta chains were all obtained from the same sample, sequenced in a study of cytomegalovirus exposure and HLA in healthy donors. The PCR was carried out with 60 Vbeta primers and 13 Jbeta primers. Sequencing used immunoSEQ multiplex PCR; TCRdb keeps in-frame clones, though not all of them. The table includes 190,000 or so clones, 60% to 85% detected once. Source material: PBMCs. Source of these receptors: a girl between 10 and 17 years old in good health and CMV-seropositive.

This chain uses TRBV11-3 with TRBJ2-5, with 11 positions matching TRBD1. Looked up from germline, CDR1 is SGHNT and CDR2 is YENEEA. Germline trimming cut 2 bases from V and 6 bases from J; bases unmatched to any gene: 8. The CDR3 has 16 amino acids. The CDR3 here is CASSLRDRGAVKTQYF. The CDR3 DNA reads TGTGCCAGCAGCTTACGGGACAGGGGGGCGGTGAAGACCCAGTACTTC.

The chain combines TRBV18 with TRBJ1-1; D is possibly TRBD1 (6 bases). There are 14 residues in the CDR3. Per germline, CDR1 KGHSH and CDR2 LQKENI. Trimming pared 2 bases from V and 6 bases from J, leaving 13 bases between. CDR3 DNA: TGTGCCAGCTCACCAACTACAGGGATTGCTGAAGCTTTCTTT. Protein sequence: CASSPTTGIAEAFF.

The V gene is TRBV4-1, the J gene TRBJ2-3; 9 bases are a match to TRBD2. This CDR3 contains 19 residues. CDR1 and CDR2 (germline): MGHRA, YSYEKL. V was clipped by 0 bases and J by 2 bases; unmatched bases: 12. The CDR3 DNA reads TGCGCCAGCAGCCAAGACCCTAGCGGGGCCCTCCTAATCACAGATACGCAGTATTTT. Translated, it gives CASSQDPSGALLITDTQYF.

The V gene is TRBV11-3, the J gene TRBJ1-6; D may be TRBD1 (6 bases). Per the germline V gene, CDR1 is SGHNT and CDR2 is YENEEA. The CDR3 has 13 residues. Trimming took off 4 bases at V and 5 bases at J, with 6 bases between the two ends. The CDR3 nucleotides read TGTGCCAGCAGCTACAGGGATAATTCACCCCTCCACTTT. Translated, it gives CASSYRDNSPLHF.

This chain connects TRBV29-1 to TRBJ2-6, with TRBD1 matching 9 bases. V lost 7 bases to trimming and J lost 4 bases; unmatched junction nucleotides: 8. The CDR3 has 15 residues. Per the germline V gene, CDR1 is SQVTM and CDR2 is ANQGSEA. The CDR3 region is CSDGTGSEGANVLTF. The CDR3 DNA sequence: TGCAGCGACGGGACAGGGTCGGAAGGGGCCAACGTCCTGACTTTC.

This chain links TRBV6-5 with TRBJ1-1; 8 bases line up with TRBD1. This CDR3 contains 14 residues. Trimming cost V 7 bases and J 1 base; bases outside gene matches: 5. Germline loops: CDR1 MNHEY, CDR2 SVGAGI. CDR3 sequence reads: CASTPDRANTEAFF. As DNA, the CDR3 is TGTGCCAGCACCCCGGACAGGGCGAACACTGAAGCTTTCTTT.

The J gene is TRBJ2-1, the V gene TRBV5-4, with TRBD1 identical over 10 bases. Trimming took 4 bases from V and 7 from J; bases not matched to a gene: 8. The CDR3 is 15 amino acids. Looked up from germline, CDR1 is SGHNT and CDR2 is YYREEE (reference sequence). CDR3 region: CASSAPGQGRNEQFF. The CDR3 bases are TGTGCCAGCAGCGCCCCGGGACAGGGGAGGAATGAGCAGTTCTTC.

The V and J genes are TRBV10-2 and TRBJ1-2; TRBD1 might be the D (6 bases). This CDR3 has 13 amino acids. Trimming left V 6 bases short and J 8 bases short, with 16 bases between. CDR1 and CDR2 from the germline V gene are WSHSY and SAAADI. The DNA of the CDR3 is TGCGCCAGCAGACTCACAGGGACCGGCGGCTACACCTTC. Translating gives CASRLTGTGGYTF.

This chain links TRBV18 with TRBJ2-7, with 11 bases lining up with TRBD1. This CDR3 is built from 16 residues. CDR1 KGHSH and CDR2 LQKENI come from the germline V gene. Trimming removed 3 bases from V and 3 bases from J; junction bases left unmatched: 7. The CDR3 DNA sequence: TGTGCCAGCTCACCGCGCTCCGGGACAGGGGGCTACGAGCAGTACTTC. Translation gives CASSPRSGTGGYEQYF.

This clone has a handful of counts. The genes are TRBV19 and TRBJ2-2, with TRBD2 matching 13 bases. The CDR3 is made up of 16 amino acids. Germline trimming cut 9 bases from V and 5 bases from J; bases unmatched to any gene: 9. Per germline, CDR1 LNHDA and CDR2 SQIVND (reference sequence). The CDR3 is CASATSGGASTGELFF. The CDR3 region has the DNA TGTGCCAGCGCAACTAGCGGGGGGGCCTCGACCGGGGAGCTGTTTTTT.

A few counts support this clone. The genes are TRBV6-1 and TRBJ1-6, with D unresolved. V lost 3 bases and J 0 bases, leaving 12 bases between the germline ends. CDR1 is MNHNS, CDR2 SASEGT, per germline. The CDR3 has 17 residues. The CDR3 spells CASSEIRGSSYNSPLHF. The CDR3 DNA sequence: TGTGCCAGCAGTGAGATTCGGGGAAGCTCCTATAATTCACCCCTCCACTTT.

The chain couples TRBV4-1 to TRBJ1-2, with 10 bases aligning to TRBD1. The length of the CDR3 is 16 residues. Trimming took 3 bases from V and 6 from J; bases not matched to a gene: 10. Germline-derived CDR1 and CDR2 are MGHRA and YSYEKL. DNA for the CDR3: TGCGCCAGCAGCCACCTAACGGGACAGGGGCCTAATGGCTACACCTTC. Protein product: CASSHLTGQGPNGYTF.

The chain combines TRBV19 with TRBJ1-5, with a weak D call TRBD1 (5 bases). Germline values: CDR1 LNHDA, CDR2 SQIVND (reference sequence). This CDR3 has 14 residues. V shed 7 bases and J shed 3 bases, with 13 bases lying between them. CDR3 protein: CASKVTGLNQPQHF. CDR3 nucleotides: TGTGCCAGTAAGGTCACAGGCCTCAATCAGCCCCAGCATTTT.

The count of this clone is one. This chain connects TRBV7-9 to TRBJ2-5, with a possible D match to TRBD1 (6 bases). The ends were cut back, 7 bases at V and 0 bases at J, with 27 bases in the middle. The CDR3 spans 19 residues. Germline V gives CDR1 SEHNR, CDR2 FQNEAQ (reference sequence). The CDR3 is CASTFPQGLEAPYQETQYF. CDR3 coding DNA: TGTGCCAGCACCTTTCCCCAGGGGCTAGAAGCCCCGTACCAAGAGACCCAGTACTTC.

The chain couples TRBV5-1 to TRBJ2-2; 7 bases match TRBD1. The CDR3 has 14 residues. Germline trimming cut 4 bases from V and 4 bases from J; bases unmatched to any gene: 4. The germline V gene encodes CDR1 SGHRS and CDR2 YFSETQ. CDR3 nucleotide sequence: TGCGCCAGCAGCGCATGGGACAGCACCGGGGAGCTGTTTTTT. Translated: CASSAWDSTGELFF. Variable domain in full (rest from reference TRBV5-1 and TRBJ2-2): KAGVTQTPRYLIKTRGQQVTLSCSPISGHRSVSWYQQTPGQGLQFLFEYFSETQRNKGNFPGRFSGRQFSNSRSEMNVSTLELGDSALYLCASSAWDSTGELFFGEGSRLTVL.

This chain joins TRBV9 and TRBJ2-2; 10 nucleotides align to TRBD2. The CDR3 length is 15 residues. V lost 4 bases to trimming and J lost 7 bases; unmatched junction nucleotides: 7. CDR1 and CDR2 (germline): SGDLS, YYNGEE. Here the CDR3 DNA reads TGTGCCAGCAGCTCTTTAGCGGGGGGCGTCGGGGAGCTGTTTTTT. This translates into CASSSLAGGVGELFF.

The chain joins TRBV7-8 to TRBJ2-5; 9 bases map to TRBD2. The germline V gene has CDR1 SGHVS and CDR2 FQNEAQ. V lost 0 bases to trimming and J lost 5 bases; unmatched junction nucleotides: 4. This CDR3 contains 15 residues. DNA for the CDR3: TGTGCCAGCAGCTTAGCCAGACTAGCGGAGGAGACCCAGTACTTC. Translating gives CASSLARLAEETQYF.

The chain joins TRBV19 to TRBJ2-1; 11 bases match TRBD1. The V segment lost 9 bases and the J segment 6 bases; nucleotides outside the gene matches: 4. This CDR3 has 13 residues. Germline CDR1 reads LNHDA; CDR2 reads SQIVND (reference sequence). The CDR3 sequence is CASGQGAVNEQFF. The CDR3 coding sequence is TGTGCCAGCGGACAGGGGGCCGTCAATGAGCAGTTCTTC.

The chain is built from TRBV11-3 and TRBJ2-7; 8 nucleotides align to TRBD1. CDR1 and CDR2 from the germline V gene are SGHNT and YENEEA. The ends lost 6 bases at V and 1 base at J; junction bases unmatched: 11. CDR3 length equals 16 residues. Written as DNA, the CDR3 is TGTGCCAGCAGAAAGACAGGGGCCGAGATTTCCTACGAGCAGTACTTC. Translated: CASRKTGAEISYEQYF.

V is TRBV9 and J is TRBJ2-3, with 10 bases aligning to TRBD1. The CDR3 has 19 amino acids. V trimming: 3 bases; J trimming: 2 bases; junction bases outside the gene matches: 15. CDR1 is SGDLS, CDR2 YYNGEE, per germline. The CDR3 DNA sequence: TGTGCCAGCAGCGCAGGGGACAGGGGAAGGGGGGACTACACAGATACGCAGTATTTT. This translates into CASSAGDRGRGDYTDTQYF. Full variable domain (outside the CDR3, taken from reference TRBV9 and TRBJ2-3): DSGVTQTPKHLITATGQRVTLRCSPRSGDLSVYWYQQSLDQGLQFLIQYYNGEERAKGNILERFSAQQFPDLHSELNLSSLELGDSALYFCASSAGDRGRGDYTDTQYFGPGTRLTVL.

This clone was seen a handful of times. V usage is TRBV10-3 and J usage is TRBJ2-1, with a tentative D call TRBD1 (6 bases). This CDR3 has 13 amino acids. Germline CDR1 ENHRY, CDR2 SYGVKD. V was trimmed by 8 bases and J by 5 bases, leaving 13 bases between them. This chain's CDR3 is CAIAQGTNNEQFF. CDR3 nucleotides: TGTGCCATCGCCCAGGGGACCAACAATGAGCAGTTCTTC.

The chain is built from TRBV7-2 and TRBJ2-1; 7 nucleotides agree with TRBD2. Looked up from germline, CDR1 is SGHTA and CDR2 is FQGNSA. CDR3 size: 12 residues. The V gene end was trimmed by 7 bases and the J gene end by 8 bases; junction bases not matched to a gene: 5. CDR3 coding DNA: TGTGCCAGCAAAGGCGGGGGATATGAGCAGTTCTTC. Protein sequence: CASKGGGYEQFF.

The chain recombines TRBV5-1 with TRBJ2-7; TRBD1 is a possible D gene (6 bases). Between the trimmed V and J ends, which lost 0 bases and 2 bases, there was a span of 12 bases. There are 15 residues in the CDR3. Germline V gene lookup returns CDR1 SGHRS and CDR2 YFSETQ. The CDR3, as DNA: TGCGCCAGCAGCTTGGCCGGCGGACAGCCCTACGAGCAGTACTTC. Its protein product is CASSLAGGQPYEQYF. The variable domain in full, completed from reference TRBV5-1 and TRBJ2-7, reads KAGVTQTPRYLIKTRGQQVTLSCSPISGHRSVSWYQQTPGQGLQFLFEYFSETQRNKGNFPGRFSGRQFSNSRSEMNVSTLELGDSALYLCASSLAGGQPYEQYFGPGTRLTVT.

This chain links TRBV27 with TRBJ1-4; 8 positions agree with TRBD1. This CDR3 is 18 amino acids long. The V gene's germline CDR1 is MNHEY and CDR2 SMNVEV (reference sequence). The V gene end was trimmed by 6 bases and the J gene end by 4 bases; junction bases not matched to a gene: 16. CDR3 coding DNA: TGTGCCAGCAGGGGCTTAGGTCAGGGGGCGCGGGGTAATGAAAAACTGTTTTTT. Its protein is CASRGLGQGARGNEKLFF.

This clone was recorded once. The chain joins TRBV14 to TRBJ1-6; no firm D call. CDR3 length equals 15 residues. CDR1 and CDR2 (germline): SGHDN, FVKESK. V was clipped by 0 bases and J by 8 bases, with 11 bases between them. Here the CDR3 reads CASSQDRRSDSPLHF. The CDR3 nucleotides are TGTGCCAGCAGCCAAGACAGGAGGTCTGATTCACCCCTCCACTTT.

V is TRBV18 and J is TRBJ1-4; D not certain. Germline lookup yields CDR1 KGHSH and CDR2 LQKENI. V lost 2 bases to trimming and J lost 8 bases, with 24 bases between them. The CDR3 loop spans 18 amino acids. The CDR3: CASSPMGQATQALEKLFF. As DNA, the CDR3 is TGTGCCAGCTCACCAATGGGTCAGGCGACCCAGGCGCTAGAAAAACTGTTTTTT.

The rearrangement joins TRBV7-2 to TRBJ2-7; 8 positions agree with TRBD1. With 6 bases clipped from V and 2 bases from J, the junction kept 9 bases outside the gene matches. CDR1 and CDR2 (germline): SGHTA, FQGNSA. The CDR3 extends over 15 amino acids. DNA for the CDR3: TGTGCCAGCAGTACCCTCCGGGACAGGACCTACGAGCAGTACTTC. Its protein product is CASSTLRDRTYEQYF.

In DNA, the CDR3 is TGTGCCAGCAAAAAAGAGGGCGATCAGCCCCAGCATTTT. Translated, it gives CASKKEGDQPQHF. The chain joins TRBV6-1 to TRBJ1-5; D is undetermined. Germline V gene lookup returns CDR1 MNHNS and CDR2 SASEGT. The CDR3 contains 13 residues. V was shortened by 7 bases and J by 5 bases, with 12 bases between the two germline ends.

The chain has TRBV15 and TRBJ2-1; TRBD1 is a possible D gene (6 bases). Germline CDR1 reads LNHNV; CDR2 reads YYDKDF (reference sequence). This CDR3 comprises 15 residues. V was trimmed by 7 bases and J by 3 bases, leaving 16 bases between them. The CDR3 region has the DNA TGTGCCACCAAATCTGGCACAGGGAACTACAATGAGCAGTTCTTC. It codes for CATKSGTGNYNEQFF.